This T cell receptor (beta chain) was identified in a study of beta chain features in type 1 diabetes. Whole-study context: Healthy donors resembled patients in age, gender and cell yields. General observations from the study: Equally in patients and controls, shorter templates might have been favored by PCR. All four CD4+ subsets of Type 1 diabetes patients contained TCRB CDR3s that were moderately but significantly shorter.

For this clone: Its antigen is as yet unknown.

Sorted cells reached over 98% purity in every population. This CDR3 is 14 amino acids long. V was pared by 6 bases and J by 6 bases, with 9 bases of the junction left unmatched. cDNA synthesis used the whole RNA isolate, giving expressed TCRB sequences. Profiled with immunoSEQ multiplex PCR; TCRdb holds only in-frame clones, not every one. The data show 350,000 to 450,000 clones, with roughly 14% seen just once and approximately 0.035% held by the top ten. The chain has TRBV23-1 and TRBJ2-5, with 8 nucleotides matching TRBD1. TRBV23-1 is an ORF for which the function is uncertain. Material: naive CD4+ T cells from blood. This TCR came from a man younger than 45 in good health. The CDR3 region has the DNA TGCGCCAGCAGCAACAGGGGGTTGAGGAAGACCCAGTACTTC. Translating it yields CASSNRGLRKTQYF.